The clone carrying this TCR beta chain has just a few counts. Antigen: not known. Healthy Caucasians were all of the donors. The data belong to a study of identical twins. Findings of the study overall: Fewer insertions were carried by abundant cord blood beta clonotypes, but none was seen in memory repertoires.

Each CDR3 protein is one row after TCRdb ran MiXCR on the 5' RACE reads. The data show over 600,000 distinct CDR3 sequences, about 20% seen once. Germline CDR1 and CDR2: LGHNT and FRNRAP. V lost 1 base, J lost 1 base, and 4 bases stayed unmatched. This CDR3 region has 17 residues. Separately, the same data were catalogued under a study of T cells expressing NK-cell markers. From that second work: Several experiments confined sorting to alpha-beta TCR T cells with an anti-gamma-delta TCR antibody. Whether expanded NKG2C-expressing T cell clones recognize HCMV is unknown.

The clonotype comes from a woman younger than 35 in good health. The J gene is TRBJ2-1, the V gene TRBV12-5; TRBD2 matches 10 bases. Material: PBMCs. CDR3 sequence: CASGLGVAGGSYNEQFF. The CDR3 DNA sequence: TGTGCTAGTGGTTTGGGGGTAGCGGGAGGTTCCTACAATGAGCAGTTCTTC.